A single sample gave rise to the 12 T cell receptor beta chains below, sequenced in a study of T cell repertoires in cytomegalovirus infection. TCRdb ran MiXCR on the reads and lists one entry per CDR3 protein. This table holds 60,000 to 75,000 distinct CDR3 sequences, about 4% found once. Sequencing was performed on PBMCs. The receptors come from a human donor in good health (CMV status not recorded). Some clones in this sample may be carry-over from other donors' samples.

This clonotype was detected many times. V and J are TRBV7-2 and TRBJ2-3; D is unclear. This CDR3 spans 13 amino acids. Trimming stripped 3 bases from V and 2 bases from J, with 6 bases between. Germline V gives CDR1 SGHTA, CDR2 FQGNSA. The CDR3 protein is CASSFLYTDTQYF. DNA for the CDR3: TGTGCCAGCAGCTTCCTCTACACAGATACGCAGTATTTT.

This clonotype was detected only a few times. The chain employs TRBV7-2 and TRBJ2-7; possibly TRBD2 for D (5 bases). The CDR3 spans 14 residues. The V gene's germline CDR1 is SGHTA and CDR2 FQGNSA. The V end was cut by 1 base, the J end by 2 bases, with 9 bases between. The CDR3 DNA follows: TGTGCCAGCAGCTTAGTGGGAGAGGCCTACGAGCAGTACTTC. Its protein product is CASSLVGEAYEQYF.

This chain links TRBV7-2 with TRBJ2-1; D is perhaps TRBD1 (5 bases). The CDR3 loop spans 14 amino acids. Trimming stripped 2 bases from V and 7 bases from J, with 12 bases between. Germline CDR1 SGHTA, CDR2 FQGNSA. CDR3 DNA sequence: TGTGCCAGCAGCTTAATTAGGACAAAGAATGAGCAGTTCTTC. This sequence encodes CASSLIRTKNEQFF.

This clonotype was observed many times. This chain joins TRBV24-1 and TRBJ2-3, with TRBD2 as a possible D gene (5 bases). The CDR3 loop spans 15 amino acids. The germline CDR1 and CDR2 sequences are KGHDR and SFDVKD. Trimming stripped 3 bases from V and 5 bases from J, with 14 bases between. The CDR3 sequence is CATSDTKSRGDTQYF. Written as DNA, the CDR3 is TGTGCCACCAGTGATACCAAGAGCCGGGGAGATACGCAGTATTTT.

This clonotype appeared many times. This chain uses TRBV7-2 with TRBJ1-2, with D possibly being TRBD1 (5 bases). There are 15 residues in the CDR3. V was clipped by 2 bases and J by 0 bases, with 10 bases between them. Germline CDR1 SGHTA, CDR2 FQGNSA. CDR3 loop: CASSLLIGANYGYTF. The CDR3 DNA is TGTGCCAGCAGCTTACTAATAGGGGCTAACTATGGCTACACCTTC.

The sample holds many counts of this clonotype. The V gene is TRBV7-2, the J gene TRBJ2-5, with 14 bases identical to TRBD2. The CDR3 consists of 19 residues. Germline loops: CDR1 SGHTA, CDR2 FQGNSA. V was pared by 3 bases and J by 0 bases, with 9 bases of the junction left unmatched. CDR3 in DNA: TGTGCCAGCAGCTTTCTCCCGGGACTAGCGGGGGAATACCAAGAGACCCAGTACTTC. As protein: CASSFLPGLAGEYQETQYF.

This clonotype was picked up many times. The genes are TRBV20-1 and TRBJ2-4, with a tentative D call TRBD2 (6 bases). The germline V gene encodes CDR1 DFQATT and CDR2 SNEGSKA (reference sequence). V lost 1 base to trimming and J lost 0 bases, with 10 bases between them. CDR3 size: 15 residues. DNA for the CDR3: TGCAGTGCTAGAGGCGGGGTACGAGCCAAAAACATTCAGTACTTC. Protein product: CSARGGVRAKNIQYF.

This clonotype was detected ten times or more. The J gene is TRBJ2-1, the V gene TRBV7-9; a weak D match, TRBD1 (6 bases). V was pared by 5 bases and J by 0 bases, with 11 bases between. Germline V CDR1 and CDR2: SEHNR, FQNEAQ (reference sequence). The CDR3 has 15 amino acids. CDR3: CASSPMDSSYNEQFF. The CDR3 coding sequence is TGTGCCAGCAGCCCAATGGACAGCTCCTACAATGAGCAGTTCTTC.

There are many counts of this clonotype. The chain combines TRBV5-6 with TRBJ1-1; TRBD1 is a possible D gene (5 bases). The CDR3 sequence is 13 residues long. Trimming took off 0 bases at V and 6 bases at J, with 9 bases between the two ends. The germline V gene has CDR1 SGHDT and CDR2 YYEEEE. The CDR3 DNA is TGTGCCAGCAGCTTGGTGGGGGTAGCTGAAGCTTTCTTT. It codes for CASSLVGVAEAFF.

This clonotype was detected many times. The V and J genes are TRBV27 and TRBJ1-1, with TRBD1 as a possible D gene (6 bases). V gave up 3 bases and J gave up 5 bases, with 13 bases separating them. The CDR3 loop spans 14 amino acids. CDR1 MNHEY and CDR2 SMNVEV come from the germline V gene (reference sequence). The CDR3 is CASSFKQGRTEAFF. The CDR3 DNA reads TGTGCCAGCAGTTTCAAACAGGGTCGGACTGAAGCTTTCTTT.

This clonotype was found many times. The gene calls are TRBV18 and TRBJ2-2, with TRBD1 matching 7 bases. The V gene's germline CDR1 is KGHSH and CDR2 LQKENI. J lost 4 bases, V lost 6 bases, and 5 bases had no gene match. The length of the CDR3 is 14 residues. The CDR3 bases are TGTGCCAGCTCGCGACAGGGTAGCACCGGGGAGCTGTTTTTT. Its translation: CASSRQGSTGELFF.

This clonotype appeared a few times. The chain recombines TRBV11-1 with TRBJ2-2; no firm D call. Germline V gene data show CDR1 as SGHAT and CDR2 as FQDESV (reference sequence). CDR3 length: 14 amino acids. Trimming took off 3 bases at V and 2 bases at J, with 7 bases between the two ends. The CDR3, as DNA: TGTGCCAGCAGCTTTAAGGCAAACACCGGGGAGCTGTTTTTT. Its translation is CASSFKANTGELFF.